This T cell receptor beta chain derives from a study of T cell responses to AZD1222 COVID-19 vaccine. Assay: immunoSEQ multiplex PCR; the TCRdb copy retains only in-frame clones and omits some. The sample consists of 95,000 to 150,000 clones, about 88% of them appearing once. CDR3 length: 16 amino acids. Here the sequenced sample was peripheral blood, taken on day 0 of AZD1222 vaccination. The chain employs TRBV21-1 and TRBJ2-7; the table's TRBD2 call for D was not verified on the DNA. TRBV21-1 is marked as a pseudogene. The clonotype comes from an adult in good health. The CDR3 nucleotides read TGTGCCAGCAGCAAAACTAAGCATCCTCAATCCTACGAGCAGTACTTC. Its translation is CASSKTKHPQSYEQYF.